The next 32 T cell receptor beta chains were all read from a single sample in a study of shared clonotypes between healthy human individuals. Measured with immunoSEQ multiplex PCR; TCRdb has only the in-frame clones, and not every one. This table has 2 million to 2.5 million clones, 85% to 95% appearing once. Sequenced sample: naive CD4+ T cells from PBMCs. Subset indicated: CD45RA+ positively selected. These receptor sequences come from a young man in good health. Some clones in this sample may be carry-over from other donors' samples.

To note about this clone: Other nucleotide sequences from this sample produce the same CDR3. This chain uses TRBV7-7 with TRBJ2-5; D not resolved. The germline V gene has CDR1 SSHAT and CDR2 FNYEAQ (reference sequence). CDR3 length: 13 amino acids. V was shortened by 2 bases and J by 1 base, with 5 bases between the two germline ends. DNA for the CDR3: TGTGCCAGCAGCTTATCACGCCAAGAGACCCAGTACTTC. It specifies CASSLSRQETQYF.

CDR3: CASRLLAGADTQYF. CDR3 nucleotide sequence: TGCGCCAGCAGGCTATTAGCGGGAGCAGATACGCAGTATTTT. This chain links TRBV5-1 with TRBJ2-3; 9 bases map to TRBD2. Trimming cost V 5 bases and J 4 bases; bases outside gene matches: 5. Germline V gene sequence: CDR1 SGHRS, CDR2 YFSETQ. The CDR3 covers 14 residues.

In its sample, this clone was seen once. The same CDR3 arises from other DNA sequences in this sample as well. This chain joins TRBV7-2 and TRBJ1-1; D remains ambiguous. The V end was cut by 2 bases, the J end by 0 bases, with 7 bases between. This CDR3 contains 14 residues. Germline CDR1 is SGHTA and CDR2 is FQGNSA. CDR3 coding DNA: TGTGCCAGCAGCTTACTAGGGATGAACACTGAAGCTTTCTTT. Protein: CASSLLGMNTEAFF.

The V and J genes are TRBV5-1 and TRBJ2-3, with 7 bases that match TRBD2. The germline CDR1 and CDR2 sequences are SGHRS and YFSETQ. The ends lost 2 bases at V and 5 bases at J; junction bases unmatched: 11. The CDR3 covers 16 residues. CDR3 DNA sequence: TGCGCCAGCAGCTTTAATAGGGCGGGAGAACGAGATACGCAGTATTTT. It is translated as CASSFNRAGERDTQYF.

The rearrangement uses TRBV7-2 and TRBJ2-3; no clear D. CDR1 is SGHTA and CDR2 is FQGNSA in the germline V gene. Trimming left V 2 bases short and J 6 bases short, with 15 bases between. This CDR3 comprises 15 residues. As DNA, the CDR3 is TGTGCCAGCAGCTTATTAGGGCTAAGCAGGGATACGCAGTATTTT. Its protein is CASSLLGLSRDTQYF.

V usage is TRBV15 and J usage is TRBJ2-1; maybe TRBD2 (5 bases). V dropped 6 bases and J dropped 5 bases, with 17 bases sitting between them. The CDR3 loop spans 15 amino acids. Looked up from germline, CDR1 is LNHNV and CDR2 is YYDKDF (reference sequence). Here the CDR3 reads CATRGRGSLNNEQFF. For the CDR3, the DNA is TGTGCCACCAGGGGCCGAGGGAGTCTGAACAATGAGCAGTTCTTC.

J is TRBJ2-3 and V is TRBV7-7; TRBD2 matches 8 bases. Trimming took 5 bases from V and 4 from J; bases not matched to a gene: 8. CDR3 length equals 15 residues. CDR1 and CDR2 from the germline V gene are SSHAT and FNYEAQ (reference sequence). Here the CDR3 DNA reads TGTGCCAGCAGCACTAATAGCGGGAATTCAGATACGCAGTATTTT. Translated, it gives CASSTNSGNSDTQYF.

The J gene is TRBJ2-1, the V gene TRBV2; D remains unclear. The V end lost 7 bases, the J end lost 3 bases, and 10 bases lay between the germline ends. The germline V gene has CDR1 SNHLY and CDR2 FYNNEI. This CDR3 comprises 13 residues. CDR3 nucleotides: TGTGCCAGCAAAGTCGGTATCTACAATGAGCAGTTCTTC. Protein: CASKVGIYNEQFF.

The gene calls are TRBV7-8 and TRBJ2-7; 7 bases line up with TRBD1. The V gene's germline CDR1 is SGHVS and CDR2 FQNEAQ. The length of the CDR3 is 14 residues. V shed 5 bases and J 7 bases; nucleotides not matched to a gene: 11. The DNA for the CDR3 is TGTGCCAGCAGCCAAACAGGGGCCTACGTTGAGCAGTACTTC. Protein sequence: CASSQTGAYVEQYF.

V usage is TRBV19 and J usage is TRBJ1-5; D is possibly TRBD1 (5 bases). This CDR3 has 14 amino acids. V was pared by 6 bases and J by 6 bases, with 15 bases between. Germline V CDR1 and CDR2: LNHDA, SQIVND (reference sequence). The CDR3 loop is CASRWGGAGQPQHF. In DNA form, the CDR3 reads TGTGCCAGTAGATGGGGGGGAGCGGGTCAGCCCCAGCATTTT.

The V gene is TRBV6-1, the J gene TRBJ2-5; 9 nucleotides line up with TRBD1. This CDR3 is 14 amino acids long. The germline gives CDR1 MNHNS, CDR2 SASEGT. Unmatched junction bases numbered 8, after V lost 7 bases and J lost 5 bases. Here the CDR3 reads CASITGGVGETQYF. CDR3 in DNA: TGTGCCAGCATCACAGGGGGCGTCGGGGAGACCCAGTACTTC.

The chain links TRBV6-1 to TRBJ2-1; D not certain. The CDR3 runs 14 residues. Germline values: CDR1 MNHNS, CDR2 SASEGT. Trimming shortened V by 5 bases and J by 0 bases, and 8 bases separated the two germline ends. The CDR3 here is CASSSMNSYNEQFF. The CDR3, as DNA: TGTGCCAGCAGTTCCATGAACTCCTACAATGAGCAGTTCTTC.

This clone has a single count. V is TRBV25-1 and J is TRBJ1-2, with a possible D match to TRBD1 (6 bases). CDR1 MGHDK and CDR2 SYGVNS come from the germline V gene. The CDR3 spans 16 residues. Deletions cut 5 bases from V and 3 bases from J, with 19 bases between. CDR3 sequence: CASSLSGGGRDYGYTF. Here the CDR3 DNA reads TGTGCCAGCAGTCTTTCCGGCGGGGGGCGCGACTATGGCTACACCTTC.

The V and J genes are TRBV4-2 and TRBJ2-1; D unresolved. The germline gives CDR1 LGHNA, CDR2 YNFKEQ. Trimming took 0 bases from V and 2 from J, leaving 11 bases between them. The CDR3 extends over 16 amino acids. CDR3 in amino acids: CASSQDSAKPYNEQFF. As DNA, the CDR3 is TGTGCCAGCAGCCAAGACTCAGCGAAACCCTACAATGAGCAGTTCTTC.

The V call is TRBV11-2, the J call TRBJ2-1, with 10 bases lining up with TRBD2. CDR1 and CDR2 (germline): SGHAT, FQNNGV. The CDR3 contains 15 residues. The V gene end was trimmed by 4 bases and the J gene end by 4 bases; junction bases not matched to a gene: 4. The CDR3 spells CASSSQAGGYNEQFF. The DNA of the CDR3 is TGTGCCAGCAGCTCCCAAGCGGGAGGGTACAATGAGCAGTTCTTC. Using reference TRBV11-2 and TRBJ2-1 for the parts outside the CDR3, the full variable domain is EAGVAQSPRYKIIEKRQSVAFWCNPISGHATLYWYQQILGQGPKLLIQFQNNGVVDDSQLPKDRFSAERLKGVDSTLKIQPAKLEDSAVYLCASSSQAGGYNEQFFGPGTRLTVL.

The chain joins TRBV28 to TRBJ1-5; possibly TRBD1 for D (5 bases). This CDR3 has 15 residues. The V and J ends lost 2 bases and 4 bases respectively, with 12 bases between them. Looked up from germline, CDR1 is MDHEN and CDR2 is SYDVKM. The CDR3 loop reads CASSLIGGLNQPQHF. Written as DNA, the CDR3 is TGTGCCAGCAGTTTAATCGGGGGACTAAATCAGCCCCAGCATTTT.

V gene TRBV6-5 combines with J gene TRBJ1-3; D gene uncertain. Germline CDR1 is MNHEY and CDR2 is SVGAGI. This CDR3 spans 14 amino acids. The V end lost 5 bases, the J end lost 0 bases, and 8 bases lay between the germline ends. In DNA, the CDR3 is TGTGCCAGCAGTAACTTTGTCTCTGGAAACACCATATATTTT. It specifies CASSNFVSGNTIYF.

As for this clone: The junction departs from germline at one end; a sequencing error may be responsible. This chain links TRBV27 with TRBJ2-7; 9 nucleotides line up with TRBD2. The CDR3 is 17 amino acids. The germline V gene encodes CDR1 MNHEY and CDR2 SMNVEV (reference sequence). This CDR3 is CASSLSLGVLAGNEQYF. CDR3 in DNA: TGTGCCAGCAGTCTATCCTTGGGAGTCCTAGCGGGAAACGAGCAGTACTTC.

This chain joins TRBV28 and TRBJ2-4, with a weak D call TRBD2 (5 bases). The CDR3 is 13 amino acids. V was trimmed by 7 bases and J by 6 bases, leaving 13 bases between them. Looked up from germline, CDR1 is MDHEN and CDR2 is SYDVKM. This chain's CDR3 is CASTSVLGNIQYF. CDR3 sequence (DNA): TGTGCCAGCACTTCCGTACTAGGAAACATTCAGTACTTC.

The chain recombines TRBV9 with TRBJ1-4; D is perhaps TRBD1 (5 bases). This CDR3 region has 14 residues. Germline V gives CDR1 SGDLS, CDR2 YYNGEE. The germline V and J ends were trimmed by 2 bases and 11 bases, with 16 bases remaining between them. The CDR3 nucleotides are TGTGCCAGCAGCGTTGACCCCTCAGGGAGGAAACTGTTTTTT. Translating it yields CASSVDPSGRKLFF.

This clone showed up just a few times. The CDR3 region has the DNA TGTGCCAGCAGCTTCCTAAGCTTAGTGAACACTGAAGCTTTCTTT. Translated, it gives CASSFLSLVNTEAFF. The gene calls are TRBV7-3 and TRBJ1-1; D uncertain. Germline V gene lookup returns CDR1 SGHTA and CDR2 FQGTGA. Deletions cut 3 bases from V and 0 bases from J, with 11 bases between. The CDR3 has 15 residues.

CDR3 nucleotide sequence: TGTGCCATCAGTGAGTCGAGGACAGGTCAAGAGACCCAGTACTTC. It encodes CAISESRTGQETQYF. V usage is TRBV10-3 and J usage is TRBJ2-5; 7 nucleotides agree with TRBD1. Trimming took 0 bases from V and 2 from J; bases not matched to a gene: 3. CDR3 size: 15 residues. Germline CDR1 and CDR2: ENHRY and SYGVKD.

With regard to this clone: At the DNA level, this CDR3 is encoded by other sequences in the same sample as well. The rearrangement joins TRBV9 to TRBJ2-3; maybe TRBD2 (6 bases). Germline V lookup: CDR1 SGDLS, CDR2 YYNGEE. Trimming pared 2 bases from V and 0 bases from J, leaving 7 bases between. The CDR3 spans 14 residues. The CDR3, as DNA: TGTGCCAGCAGCGTCGGGACTAGCACAGATACGCAGTATTTT. Amino acids: CASSVGTSTDTQYF.

The chain couples TRBV7-8 to TRBJ2-7, with D tentatively TRBD2 (5 bases). V lost 1 base and J lost 0, with 10 bases in between. This CDR3 region has 15 residues. The V gene's germline CDR1 is SGHVS and CDR2 FQNEAQ. The CDR3 reads CASSLGGSGSYEQYF. The CDR3 coding sequence is TGTGCCAGCAGCTTAGGTGGGAGCGGCTCCTACGAGCAGTACTTC.

With regard to this clone: This same CDR3 is encoded by further DNA sequences in the sample. The chain is built from TRBV6-5 and TRBJ2-1; D is unresolved. This CDR3 is 11 amino acids long. V was clipped by 6 bases and J by 9 bases, with 9 bases between them. Germline assignment: CDR1 MNHEY and CDR2 SVGAGI. The CDR3 region has the DNA TGTGCCAGCAGGCTAGGTTCTGAGCAGTTCTTC. Amino acid sequence: CASRLGSEQFF.

The chain joins TRBV18 to TRBJ2-7, with 11 bases that match TRBD2. V was clipped by 4 bases and J by 0 bases; unmatched bases: 11. The CDR3 contains 18 residues. Looked up from germline, CDR1 is KGHSH and CDR2 is LQKENI. CDR3 sequence: CASSLGTSGGPLSYEQYF. CDR3 bases: TGTGCCAGCTCACTCGGGACTAGCGGAGGACCCCTCTCCTACGAGCAGTACTTC.

This clone appeared a single time. V and J are TRBV5-1 and TRBJ2-3; 7 bases agree with TRBD1. This CDR3 has 17 residues. Germline V gives CDR1 SGHRS, CDR2 YFSETQ. V dropped 2 bases and J dropped 2; count of bases not matched to a gene: 11. The CDR3 coding sequence is TGCGCCAGCAGCTTTCTCAAGGGGACAGAGTACACAGATACGCAGTATTTT. Translated, it gives CASSFLKGTEYTDTQYF.

This clone was observed once. The rearrangement links TRBV29-1 to TRBJ2-1; D is ambiguous. Looked up from germline, CDR1 is SQVTM and CDR2 is ANQGSEA. Trimming took 5 bases from V and 3 from J, leaving 11 bases between them. CDR3 length: 13 amino acids. CDR3 sequence: CSVRTVNYNEQFF. The CDR3 bases are TGCAGCGTTCGGACGGTAAACTACAATGAGCAGTTCTTC.

V usage is TRBV28 and J usage is TRBJ2-5; 12 bases align to TRBD1. In germline, CDR1 is MDHEN, CDR2 SYDVKM. After removal of 4 bases from V and 4 bases from J, the junction contained 10 bases not matched to a gene. The CDR3 has 17 amino acids. The CDR3 protein is CASSSGTGGLLGETQYF. The CDR3 DNA follows: TGTGCCAGCAGTTCCGGGACAGGGGGCCTCCTTGGAGAGACCCAGTACTTC.

The chain is built from TRBV19 and TRBJ1-5; no reliable D call. V was shortened by 5 bases and J by 4 bases, with 18 bases between the two germline ends. The CDR3 loop spans 16 amino acids. Looked up from germline, CDR1 is LNHDA and CDR2 is SQIVND (reference sequence). DNA of the CDR3: TGTGCCAGTAGTGTGGATGGAGGGTTCGGGAATCAGCCCCAGCATTTT. Encoded protein: CASSVDGGFGNQPQHF.

V and J are TRBV5-1 and TRBJ2-7; D perhaps matches TRBD2 (5 bases). V gave up 0 bases and J gave up 4 bases, with 14 bases separating them. The CDR3 covers 15 residues. Germline CDR1 and CDR2: SGHRS and YFSETQ. This CDR3 is CASSLGVRGLYEQYF. CDR3 nucleotide sequence: TGCGCCAGCAGCTTGGGTGTCAGAGGGTTATACGAGCAGTACTTC. The variable domain in full, completed from reference TRBV5-1 and TRBJ2-7, reads KAGVTQTPRYLIKTRGQQVTLSCSPISGHRSVSWYQQTPGQGLQFLFEYFSETQRNKGNFPGRFSGRQFSNSRSEMNVSTLELGDSALYLCASSLGVRGLYEQYFGPGTRLTVT.

The chain links TRBV7-9 to TRBJ1-1; D gene uncertain. Trimming cost V 5 bases and J 8 bases, with 18 bases left between them. This CDR3 contains 14 residues. Germline CDR1 and CDR2: SEHNR and FQNEAQ (reference sequence). The CDR3 bases are TGTGCCAGCAGCCCGCGTTCACTTGCTGGGGAAGCTTTCTTT. Protein product: CASSPRSLAGEAFF.